A single sample gave rise to the 26 T cell receptor beta chains below, sequenced in a study of blood T cell repertoires in COVID-19. The method was immunoSEQ multiplex PCR; TCRdb's version includes in-frame clones alone and lacks a portion of them. The table has tens of thousands of clones, approximately 84% seen once. Sequenced input: peripheral blood. The receptors originated from a man between 70 and 80 years old with acute or convalescent COVID-19.

The chain employs TRBV28 and TRBJ2-3, with D perhaps TRBD1 (6 bases). Germline lookup yields CDR1 MDHEN and CDR2 SYDVKM. This CDR3 is 16 amino acids long. With 6 bases removed from V and 2 bases from J, the gap between germline ends came to 18 bases. The CDR3 nucleotides read TGTGCCAGCAGAAAACGTGCAGGGGTCACCACAGATACGCAGTATTTT. This encodes CASRKRAGVTTDTQYF.

A word on this clone: Compared with germline, one end of the junction differs, possibly owing to a read error. The rearrangement links TRBV7-7 to TRBJ1-5; D is perhaps TRBD1 (5 bases). Germline CDR1 and CDR2: SSHAT and FNYEAQ (reference sequence). CDR3 length: 15 residues. The CDR3 DNA sequence: TGTGCTAGCAGCTTAGGCAGGGTTATCAATCAGCCCCAGCATTTT. Protein sequence: CASSLGRVINQPQHF.

The rearrangement links TRBV7-3 to TRBJ2-5; 10 nucleotides align to TRBD1. The CDR3 runs 15 residues. With 2 bases clipped from V and 6 bases from J, the junction kept 6 bases outside the gene matches. CDR1 and CDR2 (germline): SGHTA, FQGTGA. The CDR3, as DNA: TGTGCCAGCAGCTTAGGGGGACAGGGGTCTCAGACCCAGTACTTC. It encodes CASSLGGQGSQTQYF.

The V and J genes are TRBV7-3 and TRBJ2-7; tentative D call: TRBD2 (6 bases). The CDR3 totals 13 residues. CDR1 is SGHTA, CDR2 FQGTGA, per germline. Deletions cut 3 bases from V and 3 bases from J, with 9 bases between. This CDR3 is CASSLGRDYEQYF. The CDR3 region has the DNA TGTGCCAGCAGCTTGGGGCGGGACTACGAGCAGTACTTC.

This chain connects TRBV25-1 to TRBJ2-7; D might be TRBD2 (6 bases). The V gene's germline CDR1 is MGHDK and CDR2 SYGVNS. The CDR3 spans 13 residues. V was pared by 2 bases and J by 4 bases, with 9 bases between. The CDR3 reads CASSEGGLYEQYF. Here the CDR3 DNA reads TGTGCCAGCAGTGAAGGAGGGTTATACGAGCAGTACTTC.

The chain is built from TRBV27 and TRBJ2-1; no definite D call. Trimming pared 4 bases from V and 0 bases from J, leaving 13 bases between. Germline-derived CDR1 and CDR2 are MNHEY and SMNVEV (reference sequence). The length of the CDR3 is 16 residues. CDR3 DNA: TGTGCCAGCAGTTATCCCCTCGGCGGCTCCTACAATGAGCAGTTCTTC. Translation: CASSYPLGGSYNEQFF.

This chain uses TRBV4-2 with TRBJ2-5; 10 nucleotides align to TRBD2. This CDR3 region has 14 residues. Germline loops: CDR1 LGHNA, CDR2 YNFKEQ. V was clipped by 1 base and J by 4 bases; unmatched bases: 0. CDR3 DNA: TGTGCCAGCAGCCAAGTAGCGGGAGGAGAGACCCAGTACTTC. Residues: CASSQVAGGETQYF.

In DNA, the CDR3 is TGTGCCAGCAGTTACTCACAGGGCGACCAGCCCCAGCATTTT. Translation: CASSYSQGDQPQHF. The gene calls are TRBV6-6 and TRBJ1-5; possibly TRBD1 for D (6 bases). The CDR3 is 14 residues long. Germline V gives CDR1 MNHNY, CDR2 SVGAGI (reference sequence). With 0 bases removed from V and 7 bases from J, the gap between germline ends came to 10 bases.

This clone was detected a few times. The rearrangement uses TRBV27 and TRBJ2-7; weak D call: TRBD2 (7 bases). The CDR3 spans 15 residues. Germline V gives CDR1 MNHEY, CDR2 SMNVEV (reference sequence). Deletions cut 0 bases from V and 3 bases from J, with 12 bases between. The DNA of the CDR3 is TGTGCCAGCAGTTTATCAGGGGGGGGTATCTACGAGCAGTACTTC. Amino acid sequence: CASSLSGGGIYEQYF.

On this clone: The junction differs from germline at one of its ends, possibly a read error. The J gene is TRBJ1-2, the V gene TRBV28, with TRBD1 matching 8 bases. This CDR3 is 16 amino acids long. Per the germline V gene, CDR1 is MDHEN and CDR2 is SYDVKM. CDR3 residues: CASTPQGARSSYGHTF. The CDR3 DNA reads TGTGCCAGCACCCCCCAGGGGGCGCGAAGTTCCTATGGCCACACCTTC.

The chain recombines TRBV7-6 with TRBJ2-5, with 7 bases matching TRBD2. V lost 0 bases and J lost 1; bases outside the gene matches: 5. Germline CDR1 reads SGHVS; CDR2 reads FNYEAQ. CDR3 size: 16 residues. Here the CDR3 reads CASSLAGGGPQETQYF. For the CDR3, the DNA is TGTGCCAGCAGCTTAGCGGGCGGGGGACCCCAAGAGACCCAGTACTTC.

This chain connects TRBV6-2 or TRBV6-3 to TRBJ1-4; D is ambiguous. Trimming shortened V by 2 bases and J by 8 bases, and 15 bases separated the two germline ends. The germline V gene has CDR1 MNHEY and CDR2 SVGEGT. This CDR3 is built from 15 residues. CDR3 DNA: TGTGCCAGCAGTTACCGGCCCCGGGGTAGGGAAAAACTGTTTTTT. Its translation: CASSYRPRGREKLFF.

This sequence joins TRBV11-2 and TRBJ2-7; TRBD2 aligns across 9 bases. CDR3 size: 14 residues. Germline V CDR1 and CDR2: SGHAT, FQNNGV. V lost 4 bases and J lost 1; bases outside the gene matches: 2. This CDR3 reads CASSSGLASYEQYF. In DNA, the CDR3 is TGTGCCAGCAGCTCGGGACTAGCATCCTACGAGCAGTACTTC. Full variable domain (rest looked up from reference TRBV11-2 and TRBJ2-7): EAGVAQSPRYKIIEKRQSVAFWCNPISGHATLYWYQQILGQGPKLLIQFQNNGVVDDSQLPKDRFSAERLKGVDSTLKIQPAKLEDSAVYLCASSSGLASYEQYFGPGTRLTVT.

The chain is built from TRBV2 and TRBJ1-2, with a weak D call TRBD1 (5 bases). There are 15 residues in the CDR3. Germline V CDR1 and CDR2: SNHLY, FYNNEI. Trimming stripped 10 bases from V and 2 bases from J, with 20 bases between. The CDR3 loop reads CATELQGGLNYGYTF. The CDR3 DNA follows: TGTGCCACCGAACTCCAGGGAGGTTTAAACTATGGCTACACCTTC.

Only a few counts were recorded for this clone. V usage is TRBV6-5 and J usage is TRBJ2-2; possibly TRBD2 for D (6 bases). V was cut by 4 bases and J by 9 bases, with 18 bases left in between. CDR1 is MNHEY and CDR2 is SVGAGI in the germline V gene. CDR3 length: 15 residues. CDR3 residues: CASSFRPAGSRELFF. Written as DNA, the CDR3 is TGTGCCAGCAGTTTCCGGCCCGCGGGGTCCCGGGAGCTGTTTTTT.

This clone came up a few times. V is TRBV10-3 and J is TRBJ2-7; 7 nucleotides align to TRBD1. V lost 4 bases and J lost 3; bases outside the gene matches: 3. CDR1 and CDR2 from the germline V gene are ENHRY and SYGVKD. The CDR3 covers 13 residues. CDR3 coding DNA: TGTGCCATCAGTGGACAGGGTCTCTACGAGCAGTACTTC. Amino acids: CAISGQGLYEQYF.

The rearrangement links TRBV2 to TRBJ1-2, with unresolved D. Looked up from germline, CDR1 is SNHLY and CDR2 is FYNNEI. Trimming removed 3 bases from V and 2 bases from J, with 4 bases in between. The CDR3 spans 12 residues. The CDR3 protein is CASSDGNYGYTF. The CDR3 region has the DNA TGTGCCAGCAGTGACGGGAACTATGGCTACACCTTC.

The chain uses TRBV5-4 and TRBJ2-1, with D possibly matching TRBD1 (5 bases). The CDR3 is made up of 16 amino acids. Germline CDR1 and CDR2: SGHNT and YYREEE (reference sequence). Trimming pared 4 bases from V and 4 bases from J, leaving 18 bases between. CDR3 sequence reads: CASSTGNGGAYNEQFF. The DNA for the CDR3 is TGTGCCAGCAGCACCGGAAACGGTGGGGCTTACAATGAGCAGTTCTTC.

This clone was counted between two and nine times. This chain joins TRBV5-1 and TRBJ1-1; tentative D call: TRBD1 (5 bases). CDR3 size: 15 residues. Trimming took 0 bases from V and 5 from J, leaving 14 bases between them. Germline CDR1 and CDR2: SGHRS and YFSETQ. The CDR3, as DNA: TGCGCCAGCAGCTTGGAGGGCAGGGTGGTGACTGAAGCTTTCTTT. Amino acids: CASSLEGRVVTEAFF.

This chain links TRBV5-1 with TRBJ2-2; D is perhaps TRBD1 (6 bases). This CDR3 has 15 amino acids. V was clipped by 5 bases and J by 0 bases, with 11 bases between them. Per germline, CDR1 SGHRS and CDR2 YFSETQ. CDR3 coding DNA: TGCGCCAGCAGATCCGGGACAACGAACACCGGGGAGCTGTTTTTT. Protein: CASRSGTTNTGELFF.

This chain uses TRBV2 with TRBJ2-3; D is possibly TRBD1 (5 bases). Trimming removed 8 bases at V and 6 bases at J, with 12 bases between. In germline, CDR1 is SNHLY, CDR2 FYNNEI. This CDR3 region has 12 residues. The CDR3 region is CASQDTTDTQYF. Here the CDR3 DNA reads TGTGCCAGCCAGGACACTACCGATACGCAGTATTTT. Complete variable domain (other parts from reference TRBV2 and TRBJ2-3): EPEVTQTPSHQVTQMGQEVILRCVPISNHLYFYWYRQILGQKVEFLVSFYNNEISEKSEIFDDQFSVERPDGSNFTLKIRSTKLEDSAMYFCASQDTTDTQYFGPGTRLTVL.

CDR3 sequence (DNA): TGTGCCAGCAGTTTAGCAGGGTATAATTCACCCCTCCACTTT. It translates to CASSLAGYNSPLHF. V gene TRBV28 combines with J gene TRBJ1-6; D is perhaps TRBD1 (5 bases). V was pared by 2 bases and J by 4 bases, with 6 bases between. The CDR3 has 14 amino acids. Germline V gene sequence: CDR1 MDHEN, CDR2 SYDVKM.

The V gene is TRBV20-1, the J gene TRBJ1-5, with unresolved D. Germline loops: CDR1 DFQATT, CDR2 SNEGSKA (reference sequence). Trimming took off 3 bases at V and 5 bases at J, with 11 bases between the two ends. The CDR3 is 13 amino acids. CDR3 loop: CSASVQTYQPQHF. The CDR3 DNA sequence: TGCAGTGCTAGTGTGCAAACTTATCAGCCCCAGCATTTT.

The chain links TRBV20-1 to TRBJ2-3; no reliable D call. The V end was cut by 3 bases, the J end by 5 bases, with 6 bases between. The CDR3 has 11 amino acids. CDR1 DFQATT and CDR2 SNEGSKA come from the germline V gene (reference sequence). CDR3 protein: CSASGLDTQYF. Here the CDR3 DNA reads TGCAGTGCTAGTGGTCTAGATACGCAGTATTTT.

Notes on this clone: The germline gene is not matched at one end of the junction; a read error may be the cause. The chain couples TRBV5-1 to TRBJ2-1; 10 nucleotides match TRBD1. Looked up from germline, CDR1 is SGHRS and CDR2 is YFSETQ. The CDR3 extends over 15 amino acids. CDR3 amino acids: CASSLGQGPYNEQFF. The DNA of the CDR3 is TGCGCCAGCAGTTTGGGACAGGGGCCCTACAATGAGCAGTTCTTC.

The sample holds one count of this clone. The J gene is TRBJ1-1, the V gene TRBV7-9; 8 bases map to TRBD1. The V and J ends lost 5 bases and 0 bases, in that order; junction bases with no gene match: 5. There are 15 residues in the CDR3. Germline CDR1 SEHNR, CDR2 FQNEAQ (reference sequence). CDR3 DNA: TGTGCCAGCAGCAGGCGGACAGGGATGAACACTGAAGCTTTCTTT. Translation gives CASSRRTGMNTEAFF.